This T cell receptor (beta chain) was retrieved from a study of T cells in Graves' hyperthyroidism and ophthalmopathy. The CDR3 consists of 12 residues. CDR1 is KGHDR and CDR2 is SFDVKD in the germline V gene. Trimming left V 7 bases short and J 0 bases short, with 2 bases between. There were TCR beta CDR3 regions amplified from RNA transcripts. RT-PCR in the first round (using the HTBI primer set) targeted the TCR CDR3. From the multiplex PCR reads, TCRdb called clonotypes with MiXCR, one entry per CDR3 protein. Found here are 560,000 or so distinct CDR3 sequences, 20% of them singletons; the top ten hold about 50%.

This chain links TRBV24-1 with TRBJ2-2; D is uncertain. The sequence came from a man aged 40-50 years with Graves' ophthalmopathy. Sequencing was done on a sample of blood. This CDR3 is CATRSNTGELFF. DNA of the CDR3: TGTGCCACCAGATCGAACACCGGGGAGCTGTTTTTT.